This T cell receptor beta chain was sequenced during a study of shared clonotypes between healthy human individuals. Whole-study context: The donor pool was made up of two women and three men aged 18 to 49.

Healthy adults negative for HIV, lacking recent acute infections or vaccinations, served as donors. To note about this clone: What it binds is not known.

The data were produced by immunoSEQ multiplex PCR, yet TCRdb's version contains in-frame clones alone and is incomplete. The sample consists of about 2.4 million clones, 80% to 95% of them appearing once. From germline, CDR1 is SGHDT and CDR2 YYEEEE. The CDR3 is 14 amino acids. V was shortened by 0 bases and J by 1 base, with 7 bases between the two germline ends. Whole-study findings and limits: Estimated richness values were generally larger in naive subsets than in memory subsets. Despite large depth, sorted-subset datasets appeared incompletely sequenced.

This chain uses TRBV5-6 with TRBJ1-1, with D hard to call. The sequence was obtained from a man between 18 and 29 years old in good health. Some clones in this sample may be carry-over from other donors' samples. The specimen sequenced was naive CD4+ T cells from PBMCs. Subset meaning: CD45RA+ positively selected. CDR3 nucleotides: TGTGCCAGCAGCTTGGGGGGAAGGAACACTGAAGCTTTCTTT. It yields the protein CASSLGGRNTEAFF. The full variable domain, its missing parts supplied by reference TRBV5-6 and TRBJ1-1, is DAGVTQSPTHLIKTRGQQVTLRCSPKSGHDTVSWYQQALGQGPQFIFQYYEEEERQRGNFPDRFSGHQFPNYSSELNVNALLLGDSALYLCASSLGGRNTEAFFGQGTRLTVV.